These T cell receptor beta chains were read from a single sample in a study of T-cell reconstitution after alpha-beta-depleted transplantation in children. TCRdb reanalysed the PCR reads using MiXCR and keeps one entry per CDR3 protein. The sample has approximately 230,000 distinct CDR3 sequences, 24% seen once. The source material was PBMCs, mostly from graft donor cells, sampled 360 days after TCRalphabeta/CD19-depleted stem cell transplant. These receptors came from a female patient between 2 and 15 years old who had a stem cell transplant for congenital amegakaryocytic thrombocytopenia, so the T cells may come from the graft donor. Both conserved end residues are part of each CDR3. The D gene is left open where the match is weak. Clone size, where shown, is once, few, many, or a class for clones that have expanded.

TRBV20-1	13	-	TRBJ2-2	-	CSASMGNTGELFF	TGCAGTGCTAGTATGGGGAACACCGGGGAGCTGTTTTTT
TRBV6-1	17	-	TRBJ2-1	-	CASSGAWGNGRNNEQFF	TGTGCCAGCAGTGGAGCATGGGGGAACGGGCGAAACAATGAGCAGTTCTTC
TRBV2	13	-	TRBJ1-3	-	CASRKISGNTIYF	TGTGCCAGCAGGAAGATCTCTGGAAACACCATATATTTT
TRBV24-1	14	-	TRBJ2-2	TRBD2	CATELAGVAGELFF	TGTGCCACTGAACTAGCGGGCGTAGCCGGGGAGCTGTTTTTT
TRBV2	16	-	TRBJ1-5	TRBD1	CASSELGTGMNQPQHF	TGTGCCAGCAGTGAATTGGGGACAGGGATGAATCAGCCCCAGCATTTT
TRBV11-3	16	few	TRBJ2-3	TRBD2	CASSAGTSGTTDTQYF	TGTGCCAGCAGCGCCGGGACTAGCGGGACCACAGATACGCAGTATTTT
TRBV6-2/TRBV6-3	12	-	TRBJ2-2	-	CASSLLYWELFF	TGTGCCAGCAGTTTGTTATACTGGGAGCTGTTTTTT
TRBV5-1	15	-	TRBJ2-2	-	CASRPGGSNTGELFF	TGCGCCAGCAGGCCCGGGGGCAGCAACACCGGGGAGCTGTTTTTT
TRBV29-1	13	-	TRBJ2-7	-	CSASGGMVDEQYF	TGCAGCGCAAGTGGGGGGATGGTGGACGAGCAGTACTTC
TRBV28	13	many	TRBJ2-7	-	CASRLPSSYEQYF	TGTGCCAGCCGCCTTCCCTCCTCCTACGAGCAGTACTTC
TRBV30	14	few	TRBJ2-7	-	CAGKRRGRNYEQYF	TGTGCCGGCAAAAGGAGAGGGAGAAACTACGAGCAGTACTTC
TRBV20-1	14	-	TRBJ1-4	-	CSASNSLKNEKLFF	TGCAGTGCTAGTAACAGTCTCAAGAATGAAAAACTGTTTTTT
TRBV3-1	17	few	TRBJ2-2	-	CASSQVSWTANTGELFF	TGTGCCAGCAGCCAAGTGAGTTGGACGGCGAACACCGGGGAGCTGTTTTTT
TRBV25-1	15	-	TRBJ2-7	-	CASSESQGSSYEQYF	TGTGCCAGCAGTGAATCCCAGGGTTCATCCTACGAGCAGTACTTC
TRBV29-1	13	-	TRBJ1-1	-	CSVSKTWDTEAFF	TGCAGCGTTAGTAAAACATGGGACACTGAAGCTTTCTTT
TRBV20-1	16	-	TRBJ2-5	TRBD2	CSARPLAGDPQETQYF	TGCAGTGCTAGACCACTAGCGGGAGATCCCCAAGAGACCCAGTACTTC
TRBV4-3	15	few	TRBJ2-1	TRBD1	CASSRRTGPVNEQFF	TGCGCCAGCAGCCGCCGGACAGGGCCGGTCAATGAGCAGTTCTTC
TRBV27	17	few	TRBJ2-1	-	CASSPLSGEGAYNEQFF	TGTGCCAGCAGCCCCCTTAGCGGAGAGGGGGCTTACAATGAGCAGTTCTTC